The sequence of this T cell receptor (beta chain) was determined in a study of blood T cell repertoires in COVID-19. On the study more broadly: Material from acute and convalescent COVID-19 was sourced from the United States, Italy and Spain.

This CDR3 has 15 residues. J was trimmed by 5 bases and V by 2 bases; bases with no gene match: 7. Germline V CDR1 and CDR2: SEHNR, FQNEAQ (reference sequence). Per the authors' pipeline: By means of reference gene primer amplification, nucleated cell counts were estimated. Profiled with immunoSEQ multiplex PCR; TCRdb holds only in-frame clones, not every one. V and J calls and clone size are as listed in that table; D and trimming were resolved from the DNA. The top ten hold over 0.65% of the sample, which has 250,000 or so clones, approximately 91% seen once. Seattle researchers signed up patients amid active infection and tracked them longitudinally.

The origin of this receptor is a man aged 25-45 years with COVID-19, enrolled during active disease. The sequencing sample was made of peripheral blood. The rearrangement links TRBV7-9 to TRBJ2-5; 8 nucleotides agree with TRBD2. CDR3 sequence: CASSLPRGGLETQYF. The CDR3 DNA follows: TGTGCCAGCAGCTTACCACGGGGGGGCCTCGAGACCCAGTACTTC. Supplemented by reference TRBV7-9 and TRBJ2-5, the full variable domain reads DTGVSQNPRHKITKRGQNVTFRCDPISEHNRLYWYRQTLGQGPEFLTYFQNEAQLEKSRLLSDRFSAERPKGSFSTLEIQRTEQGDSAMYLCASSLPRGGLETQYFGPGTRLLVL.